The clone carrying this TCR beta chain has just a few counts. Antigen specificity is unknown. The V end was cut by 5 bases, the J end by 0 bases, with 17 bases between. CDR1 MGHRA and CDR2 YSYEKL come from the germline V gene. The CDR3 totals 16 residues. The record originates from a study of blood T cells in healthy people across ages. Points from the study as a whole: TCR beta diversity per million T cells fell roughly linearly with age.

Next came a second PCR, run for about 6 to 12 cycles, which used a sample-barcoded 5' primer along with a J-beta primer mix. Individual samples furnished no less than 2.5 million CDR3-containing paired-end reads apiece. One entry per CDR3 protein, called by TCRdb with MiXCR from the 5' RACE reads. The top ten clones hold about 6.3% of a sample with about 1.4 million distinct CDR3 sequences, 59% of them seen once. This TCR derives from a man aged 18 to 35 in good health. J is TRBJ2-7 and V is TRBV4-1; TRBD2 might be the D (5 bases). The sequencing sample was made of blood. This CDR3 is CASSKGAGSGSYEQYF. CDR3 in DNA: TGCGCCAGCAGCAAGGGAGCCGGCTCAGGCTCCTACGAGCAGTACTTC.